This T cell receptor (beta chain) was profiled in a study of CD8 T cells in Susac syndrome. The overall study: When blood was drawn, patients with Susac syndrome were on intravenous immunoglobulin alone, on corticosteroids, or therapy-naive.

Random hexamers primed reverse transcription of about 0.5 to 1 ug RNA. TCRdb independently ran MiXCR on the immunoSEQ multiplex PCR reads; one entry per CDR3 protein. The repertoire consists of roughly 150,000 distinct CDR3 sequences, with about 95% occurring once and the leading ten covering 0.16%. This CDR3 has 16 amino acids. CDR1 and CDR2 from the germline V gene are SGHRS and YFSETQ. Trimming removed 3 bases at V and 0 bases at J, with 13 bases between. The sequencing sample was made of CD4+ T cells from PBMCs. The J gene is TRBJ1-3, the V gene TRBV5-1; the D is unclear. The receptor was derived from a human donor with Susac syndrome. CDR3 nucleotide sequence: TGCGCCAGCAGCTGGACGACATTGAGCTCTGGAAACACCATATATTTT. This sequence encodes CASSWTTLSSGNTIYF.